The sequence of this T cell receptor beta chain was determined in a study of cytomegalovirus exposure and HLA in healthy donors. This clone turned up a few times. The PCR used 60 Vbeta and 13 Jbeta primers. Here immunoSEQ multiplex PCR was the method, and the copy in TCRdb shows in-frame clones only, minus some. The table lists 100,000 or so clones, around 74% of them singletons. The CDR3 spans 14 residues. V gave up 6 bases and J gave up 5 bases; unmatched junction bases: 8. Germline lookup yields CDR1 MNHEY and CDR2 SMNVEV (reference sequence). The specimen was PBMCs. The chain has TRBV27 and TRBJ1-2; TRBD1 matches 8 bases. The sequence was collected from a woman aged 40-49 years in good health and CMV-seropositive. CDR3 DNA: TGTGCCAGCAGATATTCCGGGACAGGATATGGCTACACCTTC. Amino acid sequence: CASRYSGTGYGYTF.